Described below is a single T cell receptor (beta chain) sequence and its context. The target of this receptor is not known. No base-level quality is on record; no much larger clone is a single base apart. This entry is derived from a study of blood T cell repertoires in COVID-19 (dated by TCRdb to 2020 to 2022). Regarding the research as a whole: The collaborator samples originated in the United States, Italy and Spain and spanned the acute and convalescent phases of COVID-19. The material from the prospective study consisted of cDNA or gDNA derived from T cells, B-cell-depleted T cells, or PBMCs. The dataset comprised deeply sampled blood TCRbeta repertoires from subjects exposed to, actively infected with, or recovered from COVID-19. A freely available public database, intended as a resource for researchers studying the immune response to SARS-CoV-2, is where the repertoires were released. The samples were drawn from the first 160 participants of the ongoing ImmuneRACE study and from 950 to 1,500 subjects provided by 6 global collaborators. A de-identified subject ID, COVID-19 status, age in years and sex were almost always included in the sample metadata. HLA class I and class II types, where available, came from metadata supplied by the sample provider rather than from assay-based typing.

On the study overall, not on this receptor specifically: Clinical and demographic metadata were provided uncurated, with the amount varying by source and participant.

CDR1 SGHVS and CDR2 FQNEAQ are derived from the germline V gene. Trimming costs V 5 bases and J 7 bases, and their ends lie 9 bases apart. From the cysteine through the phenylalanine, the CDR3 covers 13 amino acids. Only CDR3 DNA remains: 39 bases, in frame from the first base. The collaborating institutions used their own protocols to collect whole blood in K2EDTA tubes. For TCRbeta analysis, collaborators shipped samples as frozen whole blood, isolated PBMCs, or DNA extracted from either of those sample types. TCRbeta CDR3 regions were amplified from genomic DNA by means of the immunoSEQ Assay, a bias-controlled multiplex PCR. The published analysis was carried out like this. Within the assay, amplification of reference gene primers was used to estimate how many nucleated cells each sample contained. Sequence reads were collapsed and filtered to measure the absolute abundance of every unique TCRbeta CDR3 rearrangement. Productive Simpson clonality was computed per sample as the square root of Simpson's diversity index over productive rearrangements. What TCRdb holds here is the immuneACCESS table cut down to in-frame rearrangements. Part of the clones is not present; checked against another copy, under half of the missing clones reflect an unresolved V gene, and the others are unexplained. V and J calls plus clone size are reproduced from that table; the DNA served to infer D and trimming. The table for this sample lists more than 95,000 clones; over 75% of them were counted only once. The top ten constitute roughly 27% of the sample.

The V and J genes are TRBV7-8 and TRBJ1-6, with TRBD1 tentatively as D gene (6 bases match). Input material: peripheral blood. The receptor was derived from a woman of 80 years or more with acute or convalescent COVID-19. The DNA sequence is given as TGTGCCAGCAGCCACGGACAGAATTCACCCCTCCACTTT. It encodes CASSHGQNSPLHF.